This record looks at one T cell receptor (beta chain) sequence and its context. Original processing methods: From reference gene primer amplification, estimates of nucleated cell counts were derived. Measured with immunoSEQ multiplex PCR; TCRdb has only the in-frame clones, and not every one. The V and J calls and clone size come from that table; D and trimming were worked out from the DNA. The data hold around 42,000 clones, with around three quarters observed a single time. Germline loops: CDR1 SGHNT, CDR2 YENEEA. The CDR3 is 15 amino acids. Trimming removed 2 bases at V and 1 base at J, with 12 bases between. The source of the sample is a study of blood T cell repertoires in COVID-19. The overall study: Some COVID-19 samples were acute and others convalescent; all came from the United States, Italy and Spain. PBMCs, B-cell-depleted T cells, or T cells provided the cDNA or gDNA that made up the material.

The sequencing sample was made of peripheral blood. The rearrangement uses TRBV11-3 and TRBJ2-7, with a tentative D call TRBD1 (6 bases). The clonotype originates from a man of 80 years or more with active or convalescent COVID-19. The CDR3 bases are TGTGCCAGCAGCTTATCTTCCGGGACATCCTACGAGCAGTACTTC. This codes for CASSLSSGTSYEQYF. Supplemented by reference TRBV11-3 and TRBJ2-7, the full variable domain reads EAGVVQSPRYKIIEKKQPVAFWCNPISGHNTLYWYLQNLGQGPELLIRYENEEAVDDSQLPKDRFSAERLKGVDSTLKIQPAELGDSAVYLCASSLSSGTSYEQYFGPGTRLTVT.